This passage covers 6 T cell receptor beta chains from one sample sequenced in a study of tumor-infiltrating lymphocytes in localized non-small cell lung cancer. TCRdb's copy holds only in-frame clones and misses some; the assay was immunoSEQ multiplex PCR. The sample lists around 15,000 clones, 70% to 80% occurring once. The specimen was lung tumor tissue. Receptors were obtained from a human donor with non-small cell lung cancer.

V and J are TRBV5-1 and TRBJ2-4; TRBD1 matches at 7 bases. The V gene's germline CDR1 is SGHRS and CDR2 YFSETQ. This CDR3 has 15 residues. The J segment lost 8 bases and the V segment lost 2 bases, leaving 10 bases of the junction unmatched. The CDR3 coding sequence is TGCGCCAGCAGCTTACAGGGGAACTGGGGAGACATTCAGTACTTC. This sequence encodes CASSLQGNWGDIQYF.

The CDR3 reads CASSESGGNIGEPNQPQHF. CDR3 nucleotides: TGTGCCAGCAGTGAAAGTGGAGGGAATATCGGCGAACCAAATCAGCCCCAGCATTTT. The gene calls are TRBV2 and TRBJ1-5; no reliable D call. V was pared by 2 bases and J by 4 bases, with 24 bases between. The CDR3 loop spans 19 amino acids. CDR1 is SNHLY and CDR2 is FYNNEI in the germline V gene. Combining the CDR3 with reference TRBV2 and TRBJ1-5 gives the whole variable domain EPEVTQTPSHQVTQMGQEVILRCVPISNHLYFYWYRQILGQKVEFLVSFYNNEISEKSEIFDDQFSVERPDGSNFTLKIRSTKLEDSAMYFCASSESGGNIGEPNQPQHFGDGTRLSIL.

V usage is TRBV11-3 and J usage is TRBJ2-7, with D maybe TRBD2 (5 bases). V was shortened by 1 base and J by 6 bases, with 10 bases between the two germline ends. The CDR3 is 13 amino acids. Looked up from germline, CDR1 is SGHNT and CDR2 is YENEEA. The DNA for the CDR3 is TGTGCCAGCAGCTTAGGCCGGGATCGCGAGCAGTACTTC. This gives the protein CASSLGRDREQYF.

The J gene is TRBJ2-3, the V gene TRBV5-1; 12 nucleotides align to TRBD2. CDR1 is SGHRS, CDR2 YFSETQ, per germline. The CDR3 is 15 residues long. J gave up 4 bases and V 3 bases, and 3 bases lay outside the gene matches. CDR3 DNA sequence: TGCGCCAGCAGCTCTGGACTAGCGGGACCAGATACGCAGTATTTT. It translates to CASSSGLAGPDTQYF.

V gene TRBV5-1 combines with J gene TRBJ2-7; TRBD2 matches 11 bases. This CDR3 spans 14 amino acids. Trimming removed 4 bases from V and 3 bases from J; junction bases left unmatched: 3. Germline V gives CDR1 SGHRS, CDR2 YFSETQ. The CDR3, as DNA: TGCGCCAGCAGCCCGGGGACTAGCGGCTACGAGCAGTACTTC. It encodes CASSPGTSGYEQYF. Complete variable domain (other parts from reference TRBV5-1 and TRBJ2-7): KAGVTQTPRYLIKTRGQQVTLSCSPISGHRSVSWYQQTPGQGLQFLFEYFSETQRNKGNFPGRFSGRQFSNSRSEMNVSTLELGDSALYLCASSPGTSGYEQYFGPGTRLTVT.

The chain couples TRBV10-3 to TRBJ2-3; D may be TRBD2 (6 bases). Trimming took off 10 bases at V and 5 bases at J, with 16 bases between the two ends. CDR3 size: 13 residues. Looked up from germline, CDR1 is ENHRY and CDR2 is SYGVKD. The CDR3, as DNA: TGTGCCACGACGGAGGGGTCGGTAGATACGCAGTATTTT. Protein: CATTEGSVDTQYF.